A selection of T cell receptor beta chains follows, all from one sample in a study of T cells in Graves' hyperthyroidism and ophthalmopathy. Via MiXCR, TCRdb re-called the multiplex PCR reads, giving one row per CDR3 protein. The top ten clones hold roughly an eighth of a sample with 410,000 or so distinct CDR3 sequences, about 15% of them seen once. The sample was blood. The receptors come from a man in his late teens or twenties with Graves' ophthalmopathy. The conserved cysteine and the conserved F or W are not part of the CDR3 here. The order of the fields is J gene, V gene, CDR3 protein.

>TRBJ2-5|TRBV12-3/TRBV12-4
ASSLAPGQQETQY
>TRBJ2-7|TRBV4-1
ASSTRDRSYEQY
>TRBJ2-6|TRBV19
ASSVRGLGANVLT
>TRBJ2-2|TRBV19
ASSSARTGELF
>TRBJ1-2|TRBV5-8
ASALGNGYGYT
>TRBJ2-1|TRBV25-1
ASSEGFRGTYNEQF
>TRBJ1-4|TRBV29-1
SVGSTNEKLF
>TRBJ2-5|TRBV6-1
ASSGVIQETQY
>TRBJ2-1|TRBV20-1
SVGGGSSYNEQF
>TRBJ1-6|TRBV7-8
ASSVTGTGVNSPLH
>TRBJ1-2|TRBV7-8
ASSWTRFYGYT
>TRBJ1-6|TRBV19
ASTRGESYSPLH
>TRBJ1-2|TRBV6-1
ATRNGYT
>TRBJ2-1|TRBV4-1
ASSNPTGPKRNEQF
>TRBJ2-1|TRBV5-4
ASSLVGLGEQF
>TRBJ2-2|TRBV2
ASSERANTGELF
>TRBJ2-2|TRBV28
ASSFPGQNTGELF
>TRBJ2-1|TRBV7-9
ASSLVALGSGEQF
>TRBJ2-7|TRBV20-1
SASGLVYEQY
>TRBJ1-2|TRBV12-3/TRBV12-4
ASSLAPGAGGGYT
>TRBJ2-3|TRBV29-1
SVEEEASFPDTQY
>TRBJ2-7|TRBV7-2
ASSPSGTETYEQY
>TRBJ2-1|TRBV12-3/TRBV12-4
AILLSSGEQF
>TRBJ2-3|TRBV24-1
ATSTWGTDTQY
>TRBJ1-1|TRBV5-1
ASRPLGGPTEAF
>TRBJ2-7|TRBV3-1
ASSQETSGPSYEQY
>TRBJ2-7|TRBV7-9
ASSQGLAGGPPSYEQY
>TRBJ2-1|TRBV20-1
RAGKSSYNEQF
>TRBJ1-2|TRBV7-8
ASSLANKFYGYT
>TRBJ2-1|TRBV12-3/TRBV12-4
ASSPTGREQF
>TRBJ2-5|TRBV29-1
SVEGGREETQY
>TRBJ1-1|TRBV27
ASSLGLMNTEAF
>TRBJ1-1|TRBV6-1
ASSPRFGEGDTGAF
>TRBJ1-5|TRBV28
ASSLAGRRRQPQH
>TRBJ2-7|TRBV12-3/TRBV12-4
ASRDDRNYEQY
>TRBJ2-5|TRBV11-2
ASSLGGGGESQY
>TRBJ1-6|TRBV27
ASSPRQEVANSPLH
>TRBJ1-2|TRBV14
ASSQVGLEDYGYT
>TRBJ2-7|TRBV6-1
ASSFDRAGSYEQY
>TRBJ2-7|TRBV7-9
ASSWGAGAYEQY
>TRBJ2-7|TRBV6-5
ASSYSPSEQY
>TRBJ2-6|TRBV6-4
ASIPGTAYSGANVLT
>TRBJ2-5|TRBV6-1
ASSYSGTLQETQY